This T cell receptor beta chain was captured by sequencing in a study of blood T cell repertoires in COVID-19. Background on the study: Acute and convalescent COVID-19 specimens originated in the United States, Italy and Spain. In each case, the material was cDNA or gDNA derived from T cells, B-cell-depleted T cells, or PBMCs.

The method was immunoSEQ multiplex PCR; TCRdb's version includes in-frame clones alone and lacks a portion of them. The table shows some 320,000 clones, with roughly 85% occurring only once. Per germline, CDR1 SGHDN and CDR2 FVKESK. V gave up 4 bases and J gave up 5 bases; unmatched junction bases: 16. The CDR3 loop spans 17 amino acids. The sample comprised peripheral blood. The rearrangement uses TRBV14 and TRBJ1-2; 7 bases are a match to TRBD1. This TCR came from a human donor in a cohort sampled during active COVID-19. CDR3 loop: CASSPNRRQGLWYGYTF. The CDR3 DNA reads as TGTGCCAGCAGCCCTAACCGTCGACAGGGACTCTGGTATGGCTACACCTTC.